A single sample gave rise to the 9 T cell receptor beta chains below, sequenced in a study of breast tumors, draining lymph nodes, adjacent tissues. A single record per CDR3 protein comes from TCRdb applying MiXCR to the multiplex PCR reads. The sample includes about 270,000 distinct CDR3 sequences, 30% to 35% seen only once; the top ten take over 0.95%. Breast cancer patients provided tissue from their axillary draining lymph nodes. Sample: axillary lymph node tissue. The origin of the receptors is a female donor with breast cancer. Some clones in this sample may be carry-over from other donors' samples.

This CDR3 is CASSYGGRAYEQYF. The CDR3 DNA reads as TGTGCCAGCAGCTATGGCGGGAGGGCCTACGAGCAGTACTTC. The rearrangement links TRBV9 to TRBJ2-7; TRBD2 aligns across 9 bases. CDR1 and CDR2 from the germline V gene are SGDLS and YYNGEE. This CDR3 is 14 amino acids long. The V segment lost 4 bases and the J segment 2 bases; nucleotides outside the gene matches: 4.

DNA of the CDR3: TGTGCCAGCAGTGATCATCCTCAGGGCGGGTATGGCTACACCATATATTTT. This codes for CASSDHPQGGYGYTIYF. The rearrangement joins TRBV6-4 to TRBJ1-3; the D gene is possibly TRBD1 (5 bases). Germline V gene lookup returns CDR1 MRHNA and CDR2 SNTAGT. The CDR3 spans 17 residues. Trimming removed 3 bases at V and 8 bases at J, with 23 bases between.

This clonotype was observed many times. The chain employs TRBV4-1 and TRBJ2-7, with 7 bases aligning to TRBD1. The CDR3 has 13 residues. The V and J ends lost 4 bases and 3 bases, in that order; junction bases with no gene match: 3. In germline, CDR1 is MGHRA, CDR2 YSYEKL. The DNA of the CDR3 is TGCGCCAGCAGCCGGGACAGAGACTACGAGCAGTACTTC. Encoded protein: CASSRDRDYEQYF.

This clonotype was seen at least ten times. The rearrangement joins TRBV7-2 to TRBJ1-4; the D is unclear. The length of the CDR3 is 13 residues. Looked up from germline, CDR1 is SGHTA and CDR2 is FQGNSA. V gave up 7 bases and J gave up 0 bases, with 6 bases separating them. CDR3 sequence (DNA): TGTGCCAGCAAACTAGCAACTAATGAAAAACTGTTTTTT. Its protein is CASKLATNEKLFF.

In the case of this clonotype: Likely a read error: the CDR3 ends without its conserved phenylalanine or tryptophan. J is TRBJ2-7 and V is TRBV2; D gene uncertain. V was trimmed by 1 base and J by 0 bases, leaving 13 bases between them. Germline V lookup: CDR1 SNHLY, CDR2 FYNNEI. CDR3 size: 16 residues. Written as DNA, the CDR3 is TGTGCCAGCAGTGAAGATCCAGGTACAAGCTCCTACGAGCAGTACCTC. Protein product: CASSEDPGTSSYEQYL.

On this clonotype itself: A much bigger clone sits one base away, suggesting this may be a read error. The J gene is TRBJ2-3, the V gene TRBV30; D is ambiguous. The length of the CDR3 is 12 residues. Trimming shortened V by 3 bases and J by 4 bases, and 8 bases separated the two germline ends. The germline CDR1 and CDR2 sequences are GTSNPN and SVGIG (reference sequence). The CDR3 sequence is CAWRVGPDTQYF. The CDR3 DNA is TGTGCCTGGAGGGTGGGCCCAGATACGCAGTATTTT.

This clonotype was found many times. The gene calls are TRBV5-1 and TRBJ2-3; unclear D gene. Germline values: CDR1 SGHRS, CDR2 YFSETQ. The CDR3 length is 14 residues. Trimming shortened V by 1 base and J by 3 bases, and 9 bases separated the two germline ends. The CDR3 DNA reads TGCGCCAGCAGCTTGCAACTTGGGACAGATACGCAGTATTTT. It is translated as CASSLQLGTDTQYF.

Details on this clonotype: Since no conserved phenylalanine or tryptophan closes the CDR3, a read error is the likely cause. The chain couples TRBV29-1 to TRBJ1-1; D is unresolved. V was cut by 4 bases and J by 6 bases, with 12 bases left in between. The CDR3 spans 12 residues. Germline V gene lookup returns CDR1 SQVTM and CDR2 ANQGSEA. DNA of the CDR3: TGCAGCGTTGTTTGGTCTAGCGCTGAAGCTTTCGTT. Translation: CSVVWSSAEAFV.

Worth noting for this clonotype: A read error may account for a junction end that differs from germline. The chain has TRBV18 and TRBJ1-2, with D unresolved. The CDR3 has 14 residues. Germline-derived CDR1 and CDR2 are KGHSH and LQKENI. The CDR3 nucleotides read TGTGCCGGCTCACCGAGTCAATACCCAGATGGCTACACCTTC. Translating gives CAGSPSQYPDGYTF.